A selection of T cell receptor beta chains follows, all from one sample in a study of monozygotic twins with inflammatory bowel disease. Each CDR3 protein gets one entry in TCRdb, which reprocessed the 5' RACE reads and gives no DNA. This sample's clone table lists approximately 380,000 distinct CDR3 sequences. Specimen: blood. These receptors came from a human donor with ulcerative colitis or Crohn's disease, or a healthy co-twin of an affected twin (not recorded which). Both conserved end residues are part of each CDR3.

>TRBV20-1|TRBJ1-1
CSAIAGFTEAFF
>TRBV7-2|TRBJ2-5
CASTTSRAGFDGETQYF
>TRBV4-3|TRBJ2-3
CASSRTTHIADTQYF
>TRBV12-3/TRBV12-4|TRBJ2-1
CASSLRDLLNNEQFF
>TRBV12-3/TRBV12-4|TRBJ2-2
CASSGTNWGELFF
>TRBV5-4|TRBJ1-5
CASSGRDRGERNQPQHF
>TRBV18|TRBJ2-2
CASSPDSHTGELFF
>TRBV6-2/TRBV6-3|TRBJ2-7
CASSRFPGQGDEQYF
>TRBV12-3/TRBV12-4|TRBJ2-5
CASRRLAAGETQYF
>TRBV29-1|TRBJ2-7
CSVAVSHEQYF
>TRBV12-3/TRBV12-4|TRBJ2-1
CAGTSGNFNEQFF
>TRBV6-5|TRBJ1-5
CASSYSTRPSNQPQHF
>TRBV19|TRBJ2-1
CASTPGGAYNEQFF
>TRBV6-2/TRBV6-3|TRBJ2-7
CASSQLYEQYF
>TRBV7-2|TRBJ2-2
CASTPTSAGELFF
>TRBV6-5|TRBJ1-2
CASSYAIPGQKIINYGYTF
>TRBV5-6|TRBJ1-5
CASSLGGSSNQPQHF
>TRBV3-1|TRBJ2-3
CASSHRLAPDTQYF
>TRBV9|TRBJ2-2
CASSAGLAGGNAGELFF
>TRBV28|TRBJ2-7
CASRGQGANEQYF
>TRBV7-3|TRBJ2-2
CASSSYRDRANTGELFF
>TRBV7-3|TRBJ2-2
CASSFLGRDSGELFF
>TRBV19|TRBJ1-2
CASSINGRANYGYTF
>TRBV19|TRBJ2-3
CASSRADTQYF
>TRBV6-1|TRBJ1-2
CASSEAPGPNYGYTF
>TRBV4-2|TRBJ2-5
CASSQDWTSGQETQYF
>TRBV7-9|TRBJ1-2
CASSEDRGRLGYGYTF
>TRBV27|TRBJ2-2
CASSYGTRVGELFF
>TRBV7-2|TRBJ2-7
CASSMPPQGTYEQYF
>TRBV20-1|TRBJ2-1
CSARTLAGGRSSYNEQFF
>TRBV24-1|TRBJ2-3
CATRPRGSTDTQYF
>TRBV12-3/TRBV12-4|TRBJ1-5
CASSLQQRNQPQHF
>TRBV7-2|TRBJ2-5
CASSLKETQYF
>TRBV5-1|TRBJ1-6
CASSSPGPLHF
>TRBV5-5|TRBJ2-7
CASSLTGFEQYF
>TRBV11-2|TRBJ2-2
CASKLALTGTGTNTGELFF
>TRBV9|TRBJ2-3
CASSLWTSGTDTQYF
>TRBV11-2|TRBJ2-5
CASSYLGETQYF
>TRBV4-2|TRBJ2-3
CASTPDAAGGLADTQYF
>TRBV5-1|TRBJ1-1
CASSEAGTVSFEAFF
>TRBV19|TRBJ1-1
CASSEGVWNTEAFF
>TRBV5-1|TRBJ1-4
CASSLYPAVNEKLFF
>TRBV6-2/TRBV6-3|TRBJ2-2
CASSYGGAGELFF
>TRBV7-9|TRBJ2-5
CASSSIGQGKQETQYF
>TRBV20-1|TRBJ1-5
CSASTVILSNQPQHF
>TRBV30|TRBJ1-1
CAWTGQRNTEAFF
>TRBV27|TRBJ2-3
CASSQGLATDTQYF
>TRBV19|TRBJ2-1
CASSIRGRSSYNEQFF
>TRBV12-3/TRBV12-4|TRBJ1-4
CASSPEQGRWRKLFF
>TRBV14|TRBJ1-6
CASSQTGQGESPLHF
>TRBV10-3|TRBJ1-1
CAISEATDKNTEAFF
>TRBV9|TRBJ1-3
CASSPQTGSGNTIYF
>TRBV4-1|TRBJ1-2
CASSQGWLTSYGYTF
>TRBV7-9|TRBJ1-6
CASSSRTGTASSPLHF
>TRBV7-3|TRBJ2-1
CASSLRRESSYNEQFF